This TCR beta chain came from a study of blood T cell repertoires in COVID-19 (TCRdb year 2020). Context from the whole study: The collaborator samples originated in the United States, Italy and Spain and spanned the acute and convalescent phases of COVID-19. Nearly every sample came with metadata listing a de-identified subject ID, COVID-19 status, age in years and sex. HLA class I and class II types, where available, came from metadata supplied by the sample provider rather than from assay-based typing. Subjects who had been exposed to COVID-19, were actively infected with it, or had recovered from it provided the deeply sampled blood TCRbeta repertoires that made up the dataset. The material from the prospective study consisted of cDNA or gDNA derived from T cells, B-cell-depleted T cells, or PBMCs. The samples were drawn from the first 160 participants of the ongoing ImmuneRACE study and from 1,200 or so subjects provided by 6 global collaborators. The repertoires were released in a freely available public database intended as a resource for research on the immune response to SARS-CoV-2. On the study overall, not on this receptor specifically: The amount of clinical and demographic metadata varied by source and participant and was provided uncurated.

Of note for this clone: No antigen is known for it. Germline is not matched at one junction end, which may reflect a read error.

The CDR3 holds 17 amino acids from the cysteine to the phenylalanine. Just the 51-base CDR3 DNA is kept, in frame starting at base 1. The CDR1 and CDR2 encoded by the germline V gene (reference sequence) are SSHAT and FNYEAQ. Participants in the prospective study were enrolled through a virtual design, were aged roughly 18 to 100 years, and lived in some 24 United States geographic areas. Cohort assignment in the prospective study relied on participant-reported clinical history from a screening survey and a study questionnaire. Recovered participants in ImmuneRACE Cohort 3 were defined as having two consecutive negative NP/OP PCR tests, clearance from a healthcare professional, or resolution of symptoms. In the prospective study, mobile phlebotomists collected whole blood, serum and a nasopharyngeal or oropharyngeal swab from each participant. Prospective study participants could optionally give additional blood draws and questionnaires over an approximately two-month period. Blood samples from the prospective study were shipped frozen or at room temperature prior to DNA extraction.

The immunoSEQ Assay, a bias-controlled multiplex PCR, was used to amplify TCRbeta CDR3 regions from genomic DNA. As for how the authors treated the data: Within the assay, amplification of reference gene primers was used to estimate how many nucleated cells each sample contained. To quantify the absolute abundance of each unique TCRbeta CDR3 rearrangement, sequence reads were collapsed and filtered. For each sample, productive Simpson clonality was calculated by taking the square root of Simpson's diversity index across productive rearrangements. This is the immuneACCESS table as TCRdb keeps it, with only in-frame sequences that have V and J called. A part of the clones is gone; compared with another copy, unresolved V genes explain less than half, and the rest is unexplained. V and J calls and clone size are as listed in that table; D and trimming were resolved from the DNA. The sample has 150,000 to 200,000 clones on record, 89% of them singletons. Jointly, the top ten make up about 0.77% of the sample.

Recombination linked TRBV7-7 to TRBJ2-5, and 9 junctional nucleotides match TRBD1. Sequenced input: PBMCs or T cells enriched from blood (not recorded which). The TCR was taken from a woman younger than 30 who had recovered from COVID-19. At the DNA level, the sequence is TGTGCTAGCAGCTTAGCCCTAGGGGACAGGGCCCAAGAGACCCAGTACTTC. Translated, this is CASSLALGDRAQETQYF.